Below, one T cell receptor beta chain is given with its context. Assay: immunoSEQ multiplex PCR; the TCRdb copy retains only in-frame clones and omits some. The table records over 250,000 clones, 84% of them present only once. This entry belongs to a study of blood T cell repertoires in COVID-19. The J segment lost 8 bases and the V segment lost 2 bases, leaving 12 bases of the junction unmatched. The CDR3 runs to 16 residues. Germline CDR1 reads GTSNPN; CDR2 reads SVGIG (reference sequence). V usage is TRBV30 and J usage is TRBJ1-4; 9 bases match TRBD1. The receptor was isolated from a human donor with COVID-19, enrolled during active disease. The donor label of this sample is uncertain. The sequenced sample consisted of peripheral blood. The chain's CDR3 is CAWSSLQGARREKLFF. CDR3 sequence (DNA): TGTGCCTGGAGTAGTTTACAGGGGGCGCGACGGGAAAAACTGTTTTTT.